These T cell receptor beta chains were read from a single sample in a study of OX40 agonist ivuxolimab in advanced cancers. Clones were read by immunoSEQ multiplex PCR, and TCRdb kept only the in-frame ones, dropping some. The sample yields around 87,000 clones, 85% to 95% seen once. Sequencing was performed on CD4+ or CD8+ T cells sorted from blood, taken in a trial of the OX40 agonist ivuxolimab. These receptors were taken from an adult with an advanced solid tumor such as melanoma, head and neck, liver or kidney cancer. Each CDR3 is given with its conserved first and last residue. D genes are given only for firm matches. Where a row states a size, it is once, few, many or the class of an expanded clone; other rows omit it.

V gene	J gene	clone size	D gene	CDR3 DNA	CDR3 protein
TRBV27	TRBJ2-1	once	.	TGTGCCAGCAGTTTATCGGCAGGGGAGTTGAATGAGCAGTTCTTC	CASSLSAGELNEQFF
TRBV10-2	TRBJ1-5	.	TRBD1	TGCGCCACCTGGACAGGGGGCTCCAATCAGCCCCAGCATTTT	CATWTGGSNQPQHF
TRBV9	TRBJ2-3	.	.	TGTGCCAGCAGCGCCACAGGGAGGGGGTCCTCAGATACGCAGTATTTT	CASSATGRGSSDTQYF
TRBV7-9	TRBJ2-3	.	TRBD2	TGTGCCAGCAGCCGTACTGACGGACTAGCGGGAGGGGATACGCAGTATTTT	CASSRTDGLAGGDTQYF
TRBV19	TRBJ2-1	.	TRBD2	TGTGCCAGTAGTAAGGGACTATACGAGCAGTTCTTC	CASSKGLYEQFF
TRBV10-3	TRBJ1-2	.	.	TGTGCCATCAGCGTGGGACAAAACTATGGCTACACCTTC	CAISVGQNYGYTF
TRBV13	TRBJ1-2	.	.	TGTGCCAGCAGTTCCGGGACAAAAGATGGCTACACCTTC	CASSSGTKDGYTF
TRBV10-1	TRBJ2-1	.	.	TGCGCCAGCAGATCGCGTGGAAGGGACACCTACAATGAGCAGTTCTTC	CASRSRGRDTYNEQFF
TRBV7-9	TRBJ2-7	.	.	TGTGCCAGCAGCAATACAGACAGGCTCTACGAGCAGTACTTC	CASSNTDRLYEQYF
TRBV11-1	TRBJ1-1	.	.	TGTGCCAGCAGCTTAGTGGCGGGGTCGAACACTGAAGCTTTCTTT	CASSLVAGSNTEAFF
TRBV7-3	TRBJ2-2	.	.	TGTGCCAGCAGCTCAGGGACCGGGGAGCTGTTTTTT	CASSSGTGELFF
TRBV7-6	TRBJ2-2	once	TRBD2	TGTGCCAGCAGCTTAGAGGAGGGACTAGCGGGTTCCGGGGAGCTGTTTTTT	CASSLEEGLAGSGELFF
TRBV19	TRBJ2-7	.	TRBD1	TGTGCCAGTACAGAGGGGGCGGGCCCCACCCACGAGCAGTACTTC	CASTEGAGPTHEQYF